The 24 T cell receptor beta chains in this list originate from one sample, sequenced in a study of cytomegalovirus exposure and HLA in healthy donors (dated by TCRdb to 2016 to 2017). Preparation of the library involved the immunoSEQ multiplex PCR assay. For the multiplex PCR, a mixture combining 60 forward primers for TCR Vbeta segments and 13 reverse primers for TCR Jbeta segments was used. TCRdb obtained this table from immuneACCESS and retained in-frame rearrangements with V and J assigned. These tables miss some clones; where compared with another copy, unresolved V genes account for less than half of the shortfall, and the remainder is unexplained. The sample table records about 99,000 clones; 70% to 80% of these occur just once. The ten largest clones capture over 3% of the sample. The material sequenced was PBMCs. The source of these receptors is a middle-aged man in good health and CMV-seronegative.

Only one count was recorded for this clone. The chain employs TRBV15 and TRBJ1-1; D call uncertain. The CDR3 sequence is 13 residues long. Trimming took 3 bases from V and 0 from J, leaving 5 bases between them. The germline V gene has CDR1 LNHNV and CDR2 YYDKDF (reference sequence). This CDR3 reads CATSRRVNTEAFF. The CDR3 DNA follows: TGTGCCACCAGCAGGCGAGTGAACACTGAAGCTTTCTTT.

This clone has a handful of counts. This rearrangement joins TRBV6-6 to TRBJ2-5, with 10 bases that match TRBD1. V lost 6 bases, J lost 5 bases, and 9 bases stayed unmatched. The germline gives CDR1 MNHNY, CDR2 SVGAGI (reference sequence). The CDR3 totals 15 residues. CDR3 region: CASRKGQGVGETQYF. The CDR3 DNA sequence: TGTGCCAGCAGAAAAGGACAGGGGGTGGGGGAGACCCAGTACTTC.

This clone was seen a handful of times. This sequence joins TRBV6-5 and TRBJ1-6, with 9 bases that match TRBD1. Trimming removed 4 bases from V and 8 bases from J; junction bases left unmatched: 0. The germline V gene encodes CDR1 MNHEY and CDR2 SVGAGI. The CDR3 is 13 residues long. The CDR3: CASSWTGDSPLHF. CDR3 nucleotides: TGTGCCAGCAGTTGGACAGGGGATTCACCCCTCCACTTT.

This rearrangement joins TRBV5-4 to TRBJ2-5; the match to TRBD2 covers 12 bases. The V gene end was trimmed by 1 base and the J gene end by 2 bases; junction bases not matched to a gene: 9. This CDR3 has 18 amino acids. Germline V gene data show CDR1 as SGHNT and CDR2 as YYREEE (reference sequence). The CDR3 region is CASSLSLAGGRQQETQYF. DNA of the CDR3: TGTGCCAGCAGCTTGTCCCTAGCGGGGGGGCGCCAACAAGAGACCCAGTACTTC.

The chain carries TRBV28 and TRBJ1-1; possible D gene TRBD1, 6 bases. Trimming cost V 4 bases and J 11 bases, with 26 bases left between them. The germline CDR1 and CDR2 sequences are MDHEN and SYDVKM. This CDR3 contains 16 residues. The CDR3 DNA reads as TGTGCCAGCAGTTCAAGGGGGGCGGGGGCCTTAGTTCGGGCTTTCTTT. It codes for CASSSRGAGALVRAFF.

V is TRBV9 and J is TRBJ1-5, with a weak D call TRBD1 (6 bases). The length of the CDR3 is 12 residues. Per the germline V gene, CDR1 is SGDLS and CDR2 is YYNGEE. Trimming cost V 10 bases and J 6 bases, with 14 bases left between them. The CDR3 DNA sequence: TGTGCCGTAGCAGGGGCCAGTCAGCCCCAGCATTTT. The encoded protein is CAVAGASQPQHF.

This clone was seen a few times. The chain has TRBV6-1 and TRBJ1-1, with TRBD1 matching 9 bases. V shed 6 bases and J 2 bases; nucleotides not matched to a gene: 1. This CDR3 spans 13 amino acids. Germline-derived CDR1 and CDR2 are MNHNS and SASEGT. CDR3: CASRDRGNTEAFF. The CDR3 DNA reads TGTGCCAGCAGGGACAGGGGCAACACTGAAGCTTTCTTT.

CDR3 sequence: CASSAEGQGAVATDTQYF. The CDR3 nucleotides are TGTGCCAGCAGCGCAGAGGGTCAGGGGGCAGTTGCCACAGATACGCAGTATTTT. V gene TRBV9 combines with J gene TRBJ2-3; 8 bases line up with TRBD1. This CDR3 spans 18 amino acids. Germline V gives CDR1 SGDLS, CDR2 YYNGEE. Unmatched junction bases numbered 14, after V lost 3 bases and J lost 2 bases.

The chain uses TRBV28 and TRBJ2-3; 12 bases fit TRBD2. The CDR3 is 23 residues long. The germline V gene has CDR1 MDHEN and CDR2 SYDVKM. Germline trimming cut 5 bases from V and 0 bases from J; bases unmatched to any gene: 24. The CDR3 loop reads CASSTLESRRSGLAGISTDTQYF. The CDR3 DNA is TGTGCCAGCAGTACACTCGAATCGAGGAGAAGTGGACTAGCGGGAATAAGCACAGATACGCAGTATTTT.

The J gene is TRBJ2-7, the V gene TRBV4-1, with D possibly matching TRBD2 (6 bases). This CDR3 comprises 15 residues. V lost 4 bases to trimming and J lost 2 bases, with 15 bases between them. CDR1 is MGHRA and CDR2 is YSYEKL in the germline V gene. In DNA form, the CDR3 reads TGCGCCAGCAGCCGAGATGCTAGCGACACCTACGAGCAGTACTTC. Protein sequence: CASSRDASDTYEQYF.

The chain carries TRBV7-6 and TRBJ2-4; D is possibly TRBD1 (5 bases). Germline values: CDR1 SGHVS, CDR2 FNYEAQ. CDR3 size: 17 residues. The germline V and J ends were trimmed by 5 bases and 5 bases, with 22 bases remaining between them. The CDR3 region has the DNA TGTGCCAGCAGCCCGGGTTACACCCAGGGAAGGGAAAACATTCAGTACTTC. Amino acids: CASSPGYTQGRENIQYF.

V gene TRBV19 combines with J gene TRBJ2-1; the match to TRBD2 covers 12 bases. Per the germline V gene, CDR1 is LNHDA and CDR2 is SQIVND (reference sequence). V was clipped by 7 bases and J by 7 bases; unmatched bases: 11. The CDR3 has 16 amino acids. The CDR3 reads CASKPPWTSGANEQFF. In nucleotides, the CDR3 is TGTGCCAGTAAGCCACCCTGGACTAGCGGGGCAAATGAGCAGTTCTTC.

J is TRBJ2-7 and V is TRBV19; D is uncertain. V was clipped by 2 bases and J by 3 bases, with 5 bases between them. This CDR3 spans 12 amino acids. Germline CDR1 and CDR2: LNHDA and SQIVND (reference sequence). The CDR3 loop is CASSINIYEQYF. The DNA of the CDR3 is TGTGCCAGTAGTATAAACATCTACGAGCAGTACTTC.

This chain uses TRBV4-2 with TRBJ2-4, with 15 nucleotides matching TRBD2. V lost 0 bases, J lost 5 bases, and 8 bases stayed unmatched. The CDR3 is 19 residues long. The germline gives CDR1 LGHNA, CDR2 YNFKEQ. The chain's CDR3 is CASSQDWTSGRAGENIQYF. The CDR3 coding sequence is TGTGCCAGCAGCCAAGATTGGACTAGCGGGAGGGCCGGGGAAAACATTCAGTACTTC.

This chain joins TRBV30 and TRBJ1-2, with TRBD1 as a possible D gene (5 bases). Germline V gene lookup returns CDR1 GTSNPN and CDR2 SVGIG (reference sequence). The CDR3 length is 14 residues. Trimming stripped 2 bases from V and 5 bases from J, with 15 bases between. For the CDR3, the DNA is TGTGCCTGGAGTACAGGACTATCTGGATATGGCTACACCTTC. It yields the protein CAWSTGLSGYGYTF.

J is TRBJ2-1 and V is TRBV2; 9 bases fit TRBD2. CDR3 size: 14 residues. After removal of 6 bases from V and 3 bases from J, the junction contained 3 bases not matched to a gene. Germline V gives CDR1 SNHLY, CDR2 FYNNEI. For the CDR3, the DNA is TGTGCCAGCAGGCGGGGGGGCCTCTACAATGAGCAGTTCTTC. This codes for CASRRGGLYNEQFF.

As concerns this clone: The germline gene is not matched at one end of the junction; a read error may be the cause. The chain links TRBV19 to TRBJ1-5; 7 nucleotides match TRBD1. Looked up from germline, CDR1 is LNHDA and CDR2 is SQIVND (reference sequence). This CDR3 spans 15 amino acids. The CDR3 region is CASSIAGGGNQPQHF. The CDR3 bases are TGTGCCAGTAGTATAGCCGGAGGGGGCAACCAGCCCCAGCATTTT.

V is TRBV7-6 and J is TRBJ2-2; D gene uncertain. Germline V gene sequence: CDR1 SGHVS, CDR2 FNYEAQ. The CDR3 loop spans 14 amino acids. V gave up 5 bases and J gave up 5 bases, with 12 bases separating them. In DNA form, the CDR3 reads TGTGCCAGCAGCCCAAGGCGGAGTACCGGGGAGCTGTTTTTT. This sequence encodes CASSPRRSTGELFF.

The chain uses TRBV18 and TRBJ1-2; 10 bases agree with TRBD1. The CDR3 covers 15 residues. Looked up from germline, CDR1 is KGHSH and CDR2 is LQKENI. The V segment lost 4 bases and the J segment 2 bases; nucleotides outside the gene matches: 4. CDR3 nucleotide sequence: TGTGCCAGCTCACTCGGACAGGGGGGAAACTATGGCTACACCTTC. This gives the protein CASSLGQGGNYGYTF. Full variable domain (remainder filled in from reference TRBV18 and TRBJ1-2): NAGVMQNPRHLVRRRGQEARLRCSPMKGHSHVYWYRQLPEEGLKFMVYLQKENIIDESGMPKERFSAEFPKEGPSILRIQQVVRGDSAAYFCASSLGQGGNYGYTFGSGTRLTVV.

The sample holds a few counts of this clone. CDR3 bases: TGTGCCAGCACAACTTTTAAAGGGGGGGAGGGCACAGATACGCAGTATTTT. The encoded protein is CASTTFKGGEGTDTQYF. The J gene is TRBJ2-3, the V gene TRBV27; a weak D match, TRBD2 (7 bases). The V end lost 7 bases, the J end lost 1 base, and 21 bases lay between the germline ends. CDR3 length: 17 amino acids. Germline CDR1 is MNHEY and CDR2 is SMNVEV (reference sequence).

The CDR3 sequence is CASSVSLDTQYF. As DNA, the CDR3 is TGTGCCAGCAGCGTGAGTCTTGATACGCAGTATTTT. This chain joins TRBV7-9 and TRBJ2-3; no definite D call. The CDR3 is 12 amino acids. Trimming removed 5 bases at V and 6 bases at J, with 9 bases between. Germline V gene data show CDR1 as SEHNR and CDR2 as FQNEAQ (reference sequence).

The chain uses TRBV6-5 and TRBJ1-1; 8 bases map to TRBD1. Germline lookup yields CDR1 MNHEY and CDR2 SVGAGI. This CDR3 spans 14 amino acids. V gave up 0 bases and J gave up 7 bases; unmatched junction bases: 4. This CDR3 reads CASSYSRQGREAFF. The CDR3 DNA follows: TGTGCCAGCAGTTACTCGAGACAGGGGCGTGAAGCTTTCTTT.

The CDR3 region has the DNA TGTGCCTGTACCCGTAAGGGGTACGAGCAGTACTTC. Translation: CACTRKGYEQYF. This sequence joins TRBV30 and TRBJ2-7; maybe TRBD1 (5 bases). The ends were cut back, 6 bases at V and 4 bases at J, with 13 bases in the middle. The CDR3 sequence is 12 residues long. The germline V gene encodes CDR1 GTSNPN and CDR2 SVGIG (reference sequence). Full variable domain (remainder filled in from reference TRBV30 and TRBJ2-7): SQTIHQWPATLVQPVGSPLSLECTVEGTSNPNLYWYRQAAGRGLQLLFYSVGIGQISSEVPQNLSASRPQDRQFILSSKKLLLSDSGFYLCACTRKGYEQYFGPGTRLTVT.

The rearrangement uses TRBV18 and TRBJ1-5; no firm D call. This CDR3 spans 15 amino acids. Trimming removed 0 bases at V and 1 base at J, with 7 bases between. Germline V CDR1 and CDR2: KGHSH, LQKENI. The CDR3 DNA follows: TGTGCCAGCTCACCACCAAAATCGAGCAATCAGCCCCAGCATTTT. Translation gives CASSPPKSSNQPQHF.